This TCR beta chain was sequenced in a study of OX40 agonist ivuxolimab in advanced cancers. Study-wide findings and caveats: Patients who responded partially at 0.1-3.0 mg/kg showed clonal expansion ranking among the lowest.

Germline V gene sequence: CDR1 LGHNT, CDR2 FRNRAP. V was trimmed by 0 bases and J by 9 bases, leaving 15 bases between them. There are 14 residues in the CDR3. This table comes from immunoSEQ multiplex PCR, and its TCRdb copy is limited to in-frame clones, with some not included. Among fewer than 90,000 clones listed, 91% were seen once. A history of autoimmune disease or systemic immunosuppression excluded patients. This clone was counted once. What it binds is not known. Sequencing used CD4+ or CD8+ T cells sorted from blood, obtained in a trial of the OX40 agonist ivuxolimab. The receptor's source is an adult with an advanced solid tumor such as melanoma, head and neck, liver or kidney cancer. The chain carries TRBV12-5 and TRBJ2-7; the D is unclear. In DNA form, the CDR3 reads TGTGCTAGTGGTTTGGTACCGACTTCTAAAGCGCAGTACTTC. Translating gives CASGLVPTSKAQYF.